A single sample gave rise to the 11 T cell receptor beta chains below, sequenced in a study of T-cell memory formation after mild COVID-19. TCRdb processed the 5' RACE reads anew with MiXCR; each CDR3 protein has one entry. Among 35,000 to 45,000 distinct CDR3 sequences listed, over 6.5% were seen once. Sequencing was performed on PBMCs or a T cell subset sorted from them (not recorded which). These receptors all stem from an adult who had mild COVID-19 (a few samples of this study predate the infection). Cell type and time point are not known.

There are a few counts of this clonotype. The CDR3 region is CASRGLATNEKLFF. CDR3 coding DNA: TGTGCCAGCAGGGGGCTTGCAACTAATGAAAAACTGTTTTTT. This rearrangement joins TRBV7-9 to TRBJ1-4; D possibly corresponds to TRBD1 (5 bases). This CDR3 is built from 14 residues. The V end was cut by 6 bases, the J end by 0 bases, with 8 bases between. Germline V gene lookup returns CDR1 SEHNR and CDR2 FQNEAQ (reference sequence). The entire variable domain, with the rest obtained from reference TRBV7-9 and TRBJ1-4, is as follows: DTGVSQNPRHKITKRGQNVTFRCDPISEHNRLYWYRQTLGQGPEFLTYFQNEAQLEKSRLLSDRFSAERPKGSFSTLEIQRTEQGDSAMYLCASRGLATNEKLFFGSGTQLSVL.

The table lists this clonotype with a few counts. The chain has TRBV2 and TRBJ1-6; 9 bases align to TRBD1. V was clipped by 5 bases and J by 6 bases; unmatched bases: 5. The germline gives CDR1 SNHLY, CDR2 FYNNEI. This CDR3 contains 15 residues. In nucleotides, the CDR3 is TGTGCCAGCAGTTGGGGACAGGGTGGTAATTCACCCCTCCACTTT. Encoded protein: CASSWGQGGNSPLHF.

This clonotype has at least ten counts. This sequence joins TRBV18 and TRBJ2-7, with 8 bases aligning to TRBD2. The V gene end was trimmed by 3 bases and the J gene end by 2 bases; junction bases not matched to a gene: 3. CDR1 is KGHSH, CDR2 LQKENI, per germline. This CDR3 is 14 amino acids long. The CDR3 DNA reads TGTGCCAGCTCACCGAGCGGGGGTACCTACGAGCAGTACTTC. Its translation: CASSPSGGTYEQYF. Together with reference TRBV18 and TRBJ2-7, the CDR3 gives the full variable domain: NAGVMQNPRHLVRRRGQEARLRCSPMKGHSHVYWYRQLPEEGLKFMVYLQKENIIDESGMPKERFSAEFPKEGPSILRIQQVVRGDSAAYFCASSPSGGTYEQYFGPGTRLTVT.

This clonotype came up many times. The V and J genes are TRBV12-3 or TRBV12-4 and TRBJ2-3; D not resolved. Trimming removed 3 bases at V and 0 bases at J, with 7 bases between. This CDR3 is built from 14 residues. CDR3 residues: CASSFRPSTDTQYF. CDR3 nucleotide sequence: TGTGCCAGCAGTTTCCGTCCTAGCACAGATACGCAGTATTTT.

This clonotype was detected a few times. The chain recombines TRBV5-1 with TRBJ2-2, with D possibly being TRBD1 (6 bases). Germline-derived CDR1 and CDR2 are SGHRS and YFSETQ. The V and J ends lost 2 bases and 8 bases respectively, with 10 bases between them. This CDR3 has 13 residues. CDR3 DNA sequence: TGCGCCAGCAGCTTACAGGGTGCAGGGGAGCTGTTTTTT. Protein sequence: CASSLQGAGELFF.

There are many counts of this clonotype. This chain connects TRBV7-3 to TRBJ2-7; a possible D gene is TRBD1 (5 bases). The CDR3 runs to 16 residues. The V gene lost 0 bases and the J gene lost 5 bases, with 17 bases spanning the gap. Per the germline V gene, CDR1 is SGHTA and CDR2 is FQGTGA. The CDR3, as DNA: TGTGCCAGCAGCTTAACCCCTTTCACAGGTATCGACGAGCAGTACTTC. It codes for CASSLTPFTGIDEQYF.

The sample holds a few counts of this clonotype. The CDR3 DNA is TGCAGTGCTAGGGGGAGGCTAGATACCGGGGAGCTGTTTTTT. It is translated as CSARGRLDTGELFF. The chain has TRBV20-1 and TRBJ2-2; weak D call: TRBD2 (6 bases). The CDR3 consists of 14 residues. V dropped 3 bases and J dropped 5 bases, with 13 bases sitting between them. CDR1 and CDR2 from the germline V gene are DFQATT and SNEGSKA (reference sequence).

Ten or more counts support this clonotype. The CDR3 coding sequence is TGTGCCAGCAGCTCCAAGGGAGCGGGAGGCTACGAGCAGTACTTC. Residues: CASSSKGAGGYEQYF. The V call is TRBV7-2, the J call TRBJ2-7; 9 bases align to TRBD2. The CDR3 has 15 residues. Trimming removed 4 bases from V and 3 bases from J; junction bases left unmatched: 7. Germline V gene lookup returns CDR1 SGHTA and CDR2 FQGNSA.

This chain links TRBV10-3 with TRBJ1-1; D is unresolved. This CDR3 spans 14 amino acids. CDR1 is ENHRY, CDR2 SYGVKD, per germline. The ends were cut back, 0 bases at V and 4 bases at J, with 9 bases in the middle. CDR3 sequence (DNA): TGTGCCATCAGTGAGTCACGGAGGTTCACTGAAGCTTTCTTT. Its protein product is CAISESRRFTEAFF.

CDR3 DNA: TGTGCCAGCAGCTACGACCATCGACTAGCGGATACTCAAGAGACCCAGTACTTC. Translating gives CASSYDHRLADTQETQYF. The genes are TRBV11-3 and TRBJ2-5; 9 nucleotides align to TRBD2. The CDR3 contains 18 residues. Per germline, CDR1 SGHNT and CDR2 YENEEA. Trimming removed 4 bases from V and 2 bases from J; junction bases left unmatched: 14.

This clonotype was seen a handful of times. The chain has TRBV20-1 and TRBJ2-3, with 13 bases fitting TRBD2. Germline-derived CDR1 and CDR2 are DFQATT and SNEGSKA (reference sequence). V lost 6 bases to trimming and J lost 2 bases; unmatched junction nucleotides: 8. The CDR3 spans 16 residues. CDR3: CSALGGTSGNTDTQYF. The CDR3 bases are TGCAGTGCCCTCGGGGGGACTAGCGGGAACACAGATACGCAGTATTTT.